Listed here are 5 T cell receptor beta chains from one sample, sequenced in a study of spatial heterogeneity in lung cancer. Study-level points and caveats: It was found that expanded intratumoral alpha and beta TCR counts tracked tumor mutation counts.

Time point here: sample taken at primary tumor resection. Their recognized antigens are unknown. A single record per CDR3 protein comes from TCRdb applying MiXCR to the 5' RACE reads. The table records more than 10,000 distinct CDR3 sequences, over 9.5% of them present only once. Sequenced material: lung tumor tissue, taken at surgery. Receptor source: a male donor with early-stage non-small cell lung cancer.

This clonotype is classed as medium-sized. The V call is TRBV3-1, the J call TRBJ2-1; possible D gene TRBD2, 5 bases. Trimming pared 4 bases from V and 7 bases from J, leaving 14 bases between. The CDR3 has 14 residues. The germline gives CDR1 LGHDT, CDR2 YNNKEL (reference sequence). CDR3 in DNA: TGTGCCAGCAGCCCCGGACTTGATCGGAATGAGCAGTTCTTC. Translating it yields CASSPGLDRNEQFF.

This sequence joins TRBV30 and TRBJ2-5; 9 bases match TRBD2. The length of the CDR3 is 15 residues. V lost 3 bases, J lost 5 bases, and 10 bases stayed unmatched. Germline values: CDR1 GTSNPN, CDR2 SVGIG (reference sequence). The chain's CDR3 is CAWSPWRGGLETQYF. The CDR3 DNA is TGTGCCTGGAGCCCCTGGCGGGGGGGCTTGGAGACCCAGTACTTC.

This rearrangement joins TRBV30 to TRBJ2-1; TRBD2 aligns across 14 bases. CDR1 and CDR2 from the germline V gene are GTSNPN and SVGIG (reference sequence). Unmatched junction bases numbered 3, after V lost 7 bases and J lost 4 bases. The CDR3 loop spans 14 amino acids. CDR3 residues: CAFWTSGGYNEQFF. CDR3 DNA: TGTGCCTTTTGGACTAGCGGGGGGTACAATGAGCAGTTCTTC.

Only a few counts were recorded for this clonotype. The gene calls are TRBV4-3 and TRBJ2-5; D is undetermined. The germline V gene encodes CDR1 LGHNA and CDR2 YSLEER. This CDR3 has 16 amino acids. Trimming took off 0 bases at V and 4 bases at J, with 15 bases between the two ends. This chain's CDR3 is CASSQDPPGSGETQYF. Written as DNA, the CDR3 is TGCGCCAGCAGCCAAGATCCACCCGGTAGTGGAGAGACCCAGTACTTC.

This clonotype occurred a few times. The chain combines TRBV18 with TRBJ1-2; unclear D gene. V lost 4 bases and J lost 5, with 14 bases in between. This CDR3 contains 14 residues. Germline lookup yields CDR1 KGHSH and CDR2 LQKENI. The CDR3 DNA reads TGTGCCAGCTCACAAGACCGCACTGGATATGGCTACACCTTC. Residues: CASSQDRTGYGYTF.